This is a list of T cell receptor beta chains from one sample in a study of blood T cell repertoires in COVID-19. The repertoire was sequenced with immunoSEQ multiplex PCR; TCRdb's copy has only in-frame clones and lacks some. The sample has 400,000 to 500,000 clones; approximately 90% are singletons. Material for sequencing was PBMCs or T cells enriched from blood (not recorded which). The receptors originated from a woman aged 18 to 35 who had been exposed to COVID-19. Each CDR3 is given with its conserved first and last residue. D genes are given only for firm matches. Not all rows give a size; the values are once, few, many and, for expanded clones, a class.

V: TRBV9
D: NA
J: TRBJ1-2
size: NA
DNA: TGTGCCAGCAGCGTTGGTAGAGCACCAATTAACTATGGCTACACCTTC
CDR3: CASSVGRAPINYGYTF

V: TRBV4-2
D: NA
J: TRBJ1-1
size: NA
DNA: TGTGCCAGCAGCCAAGATCAATATAGGTCAGGAGGGAACACTGAAGCTTTCTTT
CDR3: CASSQDQYRSGGNTEAFF

V: TRBV7-7
D: TRBD2
J: TRBJ2-1
size: once
DNA: TGTGCTAGCAGCCGACTAGCGGACTCCTACAATGAGCAGTTCTTC
CDR3: CASSRLADSYNEQFF

V: TRBV7-9
D: TRBD1
J: TRBJ1-4
size: NA
DNA: TGTGCCAGCAGCTTAACGTATAAAAGGGGGCCGATTAATGAAAAACTGTTTTTT
CDR3: CASSLTYKRGPINEKLFF

V: TRBV11-2
D: NA
J: TRBJ1-1
size: few
DNA: TGTGCCAGCAGCTCCCGACAGACCTACACTGAAGCTTTCTTT
CDR3: CASSSRQTYTEAFF

V: TRBV29-1
D: TRBD1
J: TRBJ1-5
size: once
DNA: TGCAGCGTCACAGGGGGGAATAGCAATCAGCCCCAGCATTTT
CDR3: CSVTGGNSNQPQHF

V: TRBV23-1
D: NA
J: TRBJ2-7
size: NA
DNA: TGCGCCAGCAGTCAATCGAGCGTTTGCCTCATAGACAGGAGCAACGAGCAGTACTTC
CDR3: CASSQSSVCLIDRSNEQYF

V: TRBV11-2
D: TRBD1
J: TRBJ2-6
size: NA
DNA: TGTGCCAGCAGCTTATTTATGGGACAGGGGGGTTCTGGGGCCAACGTCCTGACTTTC
CDR3: CASSLFMGQGGSGANVLTF

V: TRBV6-2/TRBV6-3
D: NA
J: TRBJ2-7
size: NA
DNA: TGTGCCAGCAGTTACCTTGGGAGCGAGCAGTACTTC
CDR3: CASSYLGSEQYF

V: TRBV4-3
D: NA
J: TRBJ1-1
size: NA
DNA: TGCGCCAGCAGCCCCGAGGGCGGGAACACTGAAGCTTTCTTT
CDR3: CASSPEGGNTEAFF

V: TRBV7-2
D: NA
J: TRBJ1-5
size: NA
DNA: TGTGCCAGCAGCTTACAGGGCAATCAGCCCCAGCATTTT
CDR3: CASSLQGNQPQHF

V: TRBV7-2
D: TRBD1
J: TRBJ2-7
size: NA
DNA: TGTGCCAGCAGCTCGCCGGGGACAGCGATTTCCTACGAGCAGTACTTC
CDR3: CASSSPGTAISYEQYF

V: TRBV9
D: NA
J: TRBJ2-7
size: NA
DNA: TGTGCCAGCAGCGTAGATCAGGGGTGGATGGGCTCCTACGAGCAGTACTTC
CDR3: CASSVDQGWMGSYEQYF

V: TRBV2
D: TRBD1
J: TRBJ1-2
size: once
DNA: TGTGCCAGCAGTGGGACGACAGGGGGGGACTATGGCTACACCTTC
CDR3: CASSGTTGGDYGYTF

V: TRBV7-8
D: NA
J: TRBJ2-7
size: NA
DNA: TGTGCCAGCAGCCTGAGCGGCTACGAGCAGTACTTC
CDR3: CASSLSGYEQYF

V: TRBV19
D: NA
J: TRBJ1-2
size: NA
DNA: TGTGCCAGTAGTATAGGAGGCCTCGGCTACACCTTC
CDR3: CASSIGGLGYTF